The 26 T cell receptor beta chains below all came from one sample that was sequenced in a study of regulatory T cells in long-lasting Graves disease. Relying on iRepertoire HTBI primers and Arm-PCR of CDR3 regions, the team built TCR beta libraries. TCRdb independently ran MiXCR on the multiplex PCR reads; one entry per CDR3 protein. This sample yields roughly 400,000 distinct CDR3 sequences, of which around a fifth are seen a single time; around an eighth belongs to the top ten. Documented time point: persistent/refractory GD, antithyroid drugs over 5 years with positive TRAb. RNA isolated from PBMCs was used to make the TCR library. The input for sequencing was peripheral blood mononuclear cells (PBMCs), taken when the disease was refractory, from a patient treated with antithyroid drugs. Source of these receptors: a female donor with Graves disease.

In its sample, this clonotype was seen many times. DNA for the CDR3: TGTGCCAGCAGCTTAGGGGGGACAGGGGGCGCCGGGAACTACGAGCAGTACTTC. It encodes CASSLGGTGGAGNYEQYF. J is TRBJ2-7 and V is TRBV7-8, with 12 nucleotides matching TRBD1. This CDR3 contains 18 residues. The junction had 10 bases not matched to a gene; V was cut back by 1 base and J by 3 bases. The germline V gene encodes CDR1 SGHVS and CDR2 FQNEAQ.

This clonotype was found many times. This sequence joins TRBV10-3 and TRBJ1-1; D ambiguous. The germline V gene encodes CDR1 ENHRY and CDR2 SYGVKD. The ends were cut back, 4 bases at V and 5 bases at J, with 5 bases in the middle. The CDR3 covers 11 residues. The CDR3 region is CAISGITEAFF. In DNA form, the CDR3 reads TGTGCCATCAGTGGAATTACTGAAGCTTTCTTT.

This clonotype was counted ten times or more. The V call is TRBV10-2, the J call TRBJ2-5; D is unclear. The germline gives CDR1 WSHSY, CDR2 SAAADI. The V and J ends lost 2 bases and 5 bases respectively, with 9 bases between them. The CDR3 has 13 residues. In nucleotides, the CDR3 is TGCGCCAGCAGTGAGCTGTTCCAGGAGACCCAGTACTTC. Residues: CASSELFQETQYF.

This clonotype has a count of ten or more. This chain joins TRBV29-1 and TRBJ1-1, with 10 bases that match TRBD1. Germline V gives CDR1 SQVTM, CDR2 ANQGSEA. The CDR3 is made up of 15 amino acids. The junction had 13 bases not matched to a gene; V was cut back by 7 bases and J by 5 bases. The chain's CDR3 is CSAGGRQGALTEAFF. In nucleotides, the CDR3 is TGCAGCGCTGGGGGGCGACAGGGGGCGCTTACTGAAGCTTTCTTT. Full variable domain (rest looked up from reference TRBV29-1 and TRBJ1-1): SAVISQKPSRDICQRGTSLTIQCQVDSQVTMMFWYRQQPGQSLTLIATANQGSEATYESGFVIDKFPISRPNLTFSTLTVSNMSPEDSSIYLCSAGGRQGALTEAFFGQGTRLTVV.

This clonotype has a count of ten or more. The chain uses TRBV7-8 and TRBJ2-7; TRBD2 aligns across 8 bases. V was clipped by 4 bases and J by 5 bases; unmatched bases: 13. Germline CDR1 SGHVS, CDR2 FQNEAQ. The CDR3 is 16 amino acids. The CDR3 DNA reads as TGTGCCAGCAGCTCCCGGAGGAGCGGGGGTGGTGACGAGCAGTACTTC. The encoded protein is CASSSRRSGGGDEQYF.

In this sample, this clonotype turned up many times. The CDR3 spells CSVELAGRETQYF. DNA of the CDR3: TGCAGCGTTGAACTAGCGGGAAGGGAGACCCAGTACTTC. The chain combines TRBV29-1 with TRBJ2-5; TRBD2 aligns across 9 bases. This CDR3 contains 13 residues. Losses at the gene ends were 2 bases for V and 5 bases for J; bases not matched to a gene: 3. Germline V lookup: CDR1 SQVTM, CDR2 ANQGSEA.

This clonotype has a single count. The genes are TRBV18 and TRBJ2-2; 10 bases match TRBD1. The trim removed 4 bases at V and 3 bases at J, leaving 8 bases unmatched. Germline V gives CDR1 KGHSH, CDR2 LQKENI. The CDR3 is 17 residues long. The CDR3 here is CASSLSDRGIYTGELFF. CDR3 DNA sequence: TGTGCCAGCTCACTGTCGGACAGGGGGATTTACACCGGGGAGCTGTTTTTT.

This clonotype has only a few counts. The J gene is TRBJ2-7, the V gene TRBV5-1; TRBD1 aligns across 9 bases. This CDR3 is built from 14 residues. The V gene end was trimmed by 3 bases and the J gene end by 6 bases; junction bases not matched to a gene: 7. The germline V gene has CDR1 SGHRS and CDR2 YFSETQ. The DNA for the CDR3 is TGCGCCAGCAGCTCCGGGACAGGGCTGACCGAGCAGTACTTC. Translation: CASSSGTGLTEQYF. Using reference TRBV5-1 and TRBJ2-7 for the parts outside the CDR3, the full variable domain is KAGVTQTPRYLIKTRGQQVTLSCSPISGHRSVSWYQQTPGQGLQFLFEYFSETQRNKGNFPGRFSGRQFSNSRSEMNVSTLELGDSALYLCASSSGTGLTEQYFGPGTRLTVT.

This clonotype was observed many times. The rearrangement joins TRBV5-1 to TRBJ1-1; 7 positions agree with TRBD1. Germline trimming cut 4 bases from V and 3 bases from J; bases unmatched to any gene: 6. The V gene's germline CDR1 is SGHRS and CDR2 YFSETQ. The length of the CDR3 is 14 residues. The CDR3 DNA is TGCGCCAGCAGCGTACAGGGGCCGGACACTGAAGCTTTCTTT. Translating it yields CASSVQGPDTEAFF.

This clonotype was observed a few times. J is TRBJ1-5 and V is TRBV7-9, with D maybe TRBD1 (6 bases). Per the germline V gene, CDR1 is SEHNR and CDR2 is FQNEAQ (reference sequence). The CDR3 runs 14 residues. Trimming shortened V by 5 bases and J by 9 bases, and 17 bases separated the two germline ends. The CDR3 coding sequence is TGTGCCAGCAGCCCCGGGGGGGGGCTCTGGCCCCAGCATTTT. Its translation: CASSPGGGLWPQHF. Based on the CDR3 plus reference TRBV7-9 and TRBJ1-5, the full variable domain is DTGVSQNPRHKITKRGQNVTFRCDPISEHNRLYWYRQTLGQGPEFLTYFQNEAQLEKSRLLSDRFSAERPKGSFSTLEIQRTEQGDSAMYLCASSPGGGLWPQHFGDGTRLSIL.

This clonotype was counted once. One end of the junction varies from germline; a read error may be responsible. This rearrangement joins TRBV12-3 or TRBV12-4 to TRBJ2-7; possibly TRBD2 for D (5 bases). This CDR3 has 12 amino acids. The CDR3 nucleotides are TGTGTCAGCAGTTTAGCGCTGGGAGAGCAGTACTTC. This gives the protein CVSSLALGEQYF.

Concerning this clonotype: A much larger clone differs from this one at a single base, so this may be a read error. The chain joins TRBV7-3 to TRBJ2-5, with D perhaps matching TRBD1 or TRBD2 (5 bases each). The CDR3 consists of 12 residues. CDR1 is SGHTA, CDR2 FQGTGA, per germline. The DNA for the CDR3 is TGTGCCAGCAGCCCCGGGACGCATGAGCAGCTCTTC. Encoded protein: CASSPGTHEQLF.

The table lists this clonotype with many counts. This CDR3 is CASSLSAGVRQPQHF. Written as DNA, the CDR3 is TGTGCCAGCAGTTTAAGTGCAGGGGTTAGACAGCCCCAGCATTTT. The V gene is TRBV28, the J gene TRBJ1-5; tentative D call: TRBD1 (6 bases). Germline CDR1 reads MDHEN; CDR2 reads SYDVKM. V lost 2 bases to trimming and J lost 7 bases, with 15 bases between them. The CDR3 has 15 residues.

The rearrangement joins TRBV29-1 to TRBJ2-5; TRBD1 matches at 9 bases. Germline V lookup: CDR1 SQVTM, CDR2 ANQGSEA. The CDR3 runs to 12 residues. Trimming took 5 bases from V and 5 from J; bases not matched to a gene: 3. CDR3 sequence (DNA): TGCAGCGTTTCACAGGGGGCGGAGACCCAGTACTTC. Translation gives CSVSQGAETQYF.

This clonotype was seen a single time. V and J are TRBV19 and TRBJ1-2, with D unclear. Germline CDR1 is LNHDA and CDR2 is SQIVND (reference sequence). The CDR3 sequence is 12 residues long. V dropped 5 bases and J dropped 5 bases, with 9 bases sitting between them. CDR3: CASSSFGYGYTF. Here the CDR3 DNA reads TGTGCCAGTAGTTCCTTTGGGTATGGCTACACCTTC.

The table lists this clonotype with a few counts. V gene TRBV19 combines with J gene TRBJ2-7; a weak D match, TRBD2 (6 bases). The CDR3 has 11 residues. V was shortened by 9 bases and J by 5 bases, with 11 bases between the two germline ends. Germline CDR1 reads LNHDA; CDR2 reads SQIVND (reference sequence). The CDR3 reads CASAGSNEQYF. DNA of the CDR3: TGTGCCAGCGCGGGGTCAAACGAGCAGTACTTC.

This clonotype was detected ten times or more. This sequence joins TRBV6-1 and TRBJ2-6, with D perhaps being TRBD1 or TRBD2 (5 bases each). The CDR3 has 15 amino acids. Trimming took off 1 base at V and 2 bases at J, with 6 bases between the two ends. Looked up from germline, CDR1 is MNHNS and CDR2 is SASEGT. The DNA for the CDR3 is TGTGCCAGCAGTGAAGGAGGGGCTGGGGCCAACGTCCTGACTTTC. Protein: CASSEGGAGANVLTF.

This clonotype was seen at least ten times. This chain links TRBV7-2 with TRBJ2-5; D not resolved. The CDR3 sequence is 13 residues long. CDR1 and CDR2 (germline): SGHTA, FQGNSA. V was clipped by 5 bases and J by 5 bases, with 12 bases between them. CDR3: CASSQTRMETQYF. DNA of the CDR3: TGTGCCAGCAGCCAAACCCGAATGGAGACCCAGTACTTC. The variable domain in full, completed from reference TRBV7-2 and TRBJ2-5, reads GAGVSQSPSNKVTEKGKDVELRCDPISGHTALYWYRQSLGQGLEFLIYFQGNSAPDKSGLPSDRFSAERTGGSVSTLTIQRTQQEDSAVYLCASSQTRMETQYFGPGTRLLVL.

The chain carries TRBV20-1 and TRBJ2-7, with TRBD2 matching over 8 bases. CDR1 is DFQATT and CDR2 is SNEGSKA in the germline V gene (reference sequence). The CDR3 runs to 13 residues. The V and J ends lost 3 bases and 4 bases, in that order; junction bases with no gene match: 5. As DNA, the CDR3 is TGCAGTGCTAGTGACGCGGGAGGATACGAGCAGTACTTC. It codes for CSASDAGGYEQYF.

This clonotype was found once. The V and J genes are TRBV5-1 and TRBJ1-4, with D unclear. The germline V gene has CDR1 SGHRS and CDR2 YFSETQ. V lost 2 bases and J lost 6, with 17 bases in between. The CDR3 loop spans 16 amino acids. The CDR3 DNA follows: TGCGCCAGCAGCTTACTTGGTCGACTCGGAGATGAAAAACTGTTTTTT. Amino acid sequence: CASSLLGRLGDEKLFF.

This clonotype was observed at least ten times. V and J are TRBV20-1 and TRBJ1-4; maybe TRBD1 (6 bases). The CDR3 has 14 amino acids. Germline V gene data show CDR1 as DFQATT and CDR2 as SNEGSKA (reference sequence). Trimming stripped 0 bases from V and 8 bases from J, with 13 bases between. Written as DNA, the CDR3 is TGCAGTGCTAGAGATCTCAGGGGTAACGAAAAACTGTTTTTT. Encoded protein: CSARDLRGNEKLFF.

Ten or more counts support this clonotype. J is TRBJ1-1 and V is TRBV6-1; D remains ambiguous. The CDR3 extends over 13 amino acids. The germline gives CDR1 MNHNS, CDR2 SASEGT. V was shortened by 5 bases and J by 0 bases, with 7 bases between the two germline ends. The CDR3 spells CASSKVLNTEAFF. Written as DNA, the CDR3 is TGTGCCAGCAGTAAGGTTTTGAACACTGAAGCTTTCTTT.

The CDR3 bases are TGTGCCAGCGCGTCCAGAGCCTCTGGAAACACCATATATTTT. This translates into CASASRASGNTIYF. The V call is TRBV12-3 or TRBV12-4, the J call TRBJ1-3; D is unclear. This CDR3 is built from 14 residues. The V end lost 8 bases, the J end lost 0 bases, and 11 bases lay between the germline ends.

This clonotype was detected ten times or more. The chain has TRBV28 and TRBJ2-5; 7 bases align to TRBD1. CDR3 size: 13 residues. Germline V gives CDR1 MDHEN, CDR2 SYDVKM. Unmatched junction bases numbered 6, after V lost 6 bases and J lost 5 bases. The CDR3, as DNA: TGTGCCAGCAGCGGACAGGTGCTGGAGACCCAGTACTTC. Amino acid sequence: CASSGQVLETQYF.

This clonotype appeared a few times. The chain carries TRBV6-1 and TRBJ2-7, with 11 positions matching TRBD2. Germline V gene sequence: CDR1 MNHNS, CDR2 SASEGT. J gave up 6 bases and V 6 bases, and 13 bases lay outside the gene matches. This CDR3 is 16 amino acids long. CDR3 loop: CASRVTSGSLFGEQYF. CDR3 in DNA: TGTGCCAGCAGAGTTACTAGCGGGAGTCTTTTCGGCGAGCAGTACTTC.

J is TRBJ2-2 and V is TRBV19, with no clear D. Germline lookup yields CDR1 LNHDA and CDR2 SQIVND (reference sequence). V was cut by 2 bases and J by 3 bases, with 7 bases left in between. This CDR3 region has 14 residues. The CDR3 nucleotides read TGTGCCAGTAGTATAATTGGGGACACCGGGGAGCTGTTTTTT. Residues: CASSIIGDTGELFF.